A single T cell receptor (beta chain) is shown here with its context. The data stem from a study of T cell changes during pregnancy in multiple sclerosis. With V trimmed by 7 bases and J by 3 bases, 6 bases remained unmatched. This CDR3 region has 15 residues. Germline loops: CDR1 WNHNN, CDR2 SYGVQD (reference sequence). Here immunoSEQ multiplex PCR was the method, and the copy in TCRdb shows in-frame clones only, minus some. The table shows tens of thousands of clones, with 90% to 95% occurring only once. This sample comprised peripheral blood, obtained after pregnancy. The V call is TRBV10-1, the J call TRBJ2-7; 13 bases map to TRBD2. The TCR sequence derives from a female donor in good health, enrolled as a control in a pregnancy study. The CDR3 nucleotides read TGCGCCAGCACCACGGGACTAGCGGGACACTACGAGCAGTACTTC. Residues: CASTTGLAGHYEQYF.